Below, 3 T cell receptor beta chains from the same sample are listed, as sequenced in a study of cytomegalovirus exposure and HLA in healthy donors. Primers for the PCR totalled 60 Vbeta and 13 Jbeta. Profiling relied on immunoSEQ multiplex PCR, and the TCRdb table lists in-frame clones only, not all of them. This table holds roughly 180,000 clones, roughly 78% found once. Sequencing used PBMCs. The receptors were gathered from a girl under 18 in good health and CMV-seropositive.

V is TRBV9 and J is TRBJ2-3; D is unclear. This CDR3 spans 13 amino acids. Germline assignment: CDR1 SGDLS and CDR2 YYNGEE. Deletions cut 3 bases from V and 5 bases from J, with 10 bases between. The CDR3 DNA sequence: TGTGCCAGCAGCGCTGAGGTAGGAGATACGCAGTATTTT. It encodes CASSAEVGDTQYF. The variable domain in full, with the rest retrieved from reference TRBV9 and TRBJ2-3, is DSGVTQTPKHLITATGQRVTLRCSPRSGDLSVYWYQQSLDQGLQFLIQYYNGEERAKGNILERFSAQQFPDLHSELNLSSLELGDSALYFCASSAEVGDTQYFGPGTRLTVL.

The chain links TRBV10-1 to TRBJ2-7; no clear D. V was pared by 3 bases and J by 0 bases, with 6 bases between. From germline, CDR1 is WNHNN and CDR2 SYGVQD (reference sequence). This CDR3 comprises 13 residues. This CDR3 is CASSEQNSYEQYF. The CDR3 DNA follows: TGCGCCAGCAGTGAACAGAACTCCTACGAGCAGTACTTC.

This chain joins TRBV6-1 and TRBJ2-1; 11 bases match TRBD2. Trimming removed 2 bases from V and 6 bases from J; junction bases left unmatched: 9. The CDR3 extends over 17 amino acids. The V gene's germline CDR1 is MNHNS and CDR2 SASEGT. The DNA of the CDR3 is TGTGCCAGCAGTGAAAGGGCTAGCGGGGGGTCGACCAATGAGCAGTTCTTC. This encodes CASSERASGGSTNEQFF.